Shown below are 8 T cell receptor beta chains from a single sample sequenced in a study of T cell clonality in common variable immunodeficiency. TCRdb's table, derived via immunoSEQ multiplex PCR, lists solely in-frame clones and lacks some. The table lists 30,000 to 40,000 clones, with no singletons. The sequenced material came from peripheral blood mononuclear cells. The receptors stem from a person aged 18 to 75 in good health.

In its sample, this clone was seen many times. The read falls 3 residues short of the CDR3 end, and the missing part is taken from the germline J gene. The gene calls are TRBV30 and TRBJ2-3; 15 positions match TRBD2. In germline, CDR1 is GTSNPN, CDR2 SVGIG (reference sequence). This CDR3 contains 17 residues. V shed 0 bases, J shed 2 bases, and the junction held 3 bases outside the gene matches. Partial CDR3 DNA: TGTGCCTGGAGTGTACGGACTAGCGGGAGGGCCACAGATACG. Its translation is CAWSVRTSGRATDT. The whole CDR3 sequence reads CAWSVRTSGRATDTQYF.

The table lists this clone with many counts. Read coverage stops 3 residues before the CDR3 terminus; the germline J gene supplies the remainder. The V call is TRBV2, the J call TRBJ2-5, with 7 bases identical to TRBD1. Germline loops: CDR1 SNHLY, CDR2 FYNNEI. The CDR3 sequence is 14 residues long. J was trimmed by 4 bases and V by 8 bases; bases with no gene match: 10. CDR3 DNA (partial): TGTGCCAGCGGAAGACAGGGAGAGGCAGAGACC. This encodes CASGRQGEAET. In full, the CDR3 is CASGRQGEAETQYF.

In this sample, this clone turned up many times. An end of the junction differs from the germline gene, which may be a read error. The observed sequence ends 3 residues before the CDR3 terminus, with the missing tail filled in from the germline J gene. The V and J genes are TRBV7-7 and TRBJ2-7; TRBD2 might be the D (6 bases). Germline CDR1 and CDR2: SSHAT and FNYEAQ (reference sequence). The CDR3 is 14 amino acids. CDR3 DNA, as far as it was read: TGTGCTAGCAGCCATACCGGGACTCCCAACGAG. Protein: CASSHTGTPNE. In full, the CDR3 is CASSHTGTPNEQYF.

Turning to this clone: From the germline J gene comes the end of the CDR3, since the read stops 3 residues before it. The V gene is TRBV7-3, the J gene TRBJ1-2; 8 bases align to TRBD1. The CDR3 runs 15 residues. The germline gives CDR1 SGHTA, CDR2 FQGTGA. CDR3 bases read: TGTGCCAGCAGCTTAGGGACAGGAGACCGGGCTGAC. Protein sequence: CASSLGTGDRAD. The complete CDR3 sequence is CASSLGTGDRADYTF.

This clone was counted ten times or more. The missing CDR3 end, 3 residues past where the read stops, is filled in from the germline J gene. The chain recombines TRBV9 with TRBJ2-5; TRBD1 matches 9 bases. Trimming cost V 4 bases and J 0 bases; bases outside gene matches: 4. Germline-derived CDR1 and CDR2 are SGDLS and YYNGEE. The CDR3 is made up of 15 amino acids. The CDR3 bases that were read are TGTGCCAGCAGCAAGGGACAGGGCTACCAAGAGACC. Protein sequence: CASSKGQGYQET. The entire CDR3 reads CASSKGQGYQETQYF.

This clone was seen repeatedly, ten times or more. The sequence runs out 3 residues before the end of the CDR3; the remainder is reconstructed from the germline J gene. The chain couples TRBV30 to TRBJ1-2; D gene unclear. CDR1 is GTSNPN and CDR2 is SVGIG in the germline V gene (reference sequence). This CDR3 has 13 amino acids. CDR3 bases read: TGTGCCTGGAGTGGAGACTCCTTCCACGAC. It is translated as CAWSGDSFHD. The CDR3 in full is CAWSGDSFHDYTF.

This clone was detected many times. CDR3 protein: CSVSKAGTQETQYF. The CDR3 DNA, read in part, is TGCAGTGTTTCAAAAGCGGGAACACAAGAGACC. The chain joins TRBV20-1 to TRBJ2-5; 7 bases line up with TRBD2. The CDR3 goes on 3 residues after the read ends, and that part is filled in from the germline J gene. With V trimmed by 7 bases and J by 2 bases, 10 bases remained unmatched. Germline V gene lookup returns CDR1 DFQATT and CDR2 SNEGSKA (reference sequence). CDR3 size: 14 residues.

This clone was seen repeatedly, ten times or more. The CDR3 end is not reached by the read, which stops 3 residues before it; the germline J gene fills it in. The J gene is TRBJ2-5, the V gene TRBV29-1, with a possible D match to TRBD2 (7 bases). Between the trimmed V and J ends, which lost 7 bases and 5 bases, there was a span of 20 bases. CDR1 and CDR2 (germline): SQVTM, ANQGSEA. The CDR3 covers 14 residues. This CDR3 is CSARGADLRETQYF. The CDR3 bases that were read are TGCAGCGCCCGGGGGGCAGACCTGCGGGAGACC.